This is a list of T cell receptor beta chains from one sample in a study of CD8 T cells in ankylosing spondylitis. TCRdb re-derived calls from the 5' RACE reads in MiXCR, one entry per CDR3 protein. The repertoire includes about 240,000 distinct CDR3 sequences, about 9.1% of them detected once, and almost 7% sits in the top ten. Sequencing used blood, either unsorted or a sorted T cell fraction (not recorded which). The origin of the receptors is a male donor with ankylosing spondylitis or in good health (not recorded which). The CDR3 runs from the conserved cysteine through the conserved F or W. D genes are given only for firm matches. Size is omitted from some rows. Given values are once, few, many or a class for expanded clones.

size,V,D,J,DNA,CDR3
many,TRBV12-3/TRBV12-4,TRBD1,TRBJ1-1,TGTGCCAGCAGTCCAGGGGGCGTTGAAGCTTTCTTT,CASSPGGVEAFF
many,TRBV4-3,NA,TRBJ2-2,TGCGCCAGCAGCCAGCACAGGGTCGCCGGGGAGCTGTTTTTT,CASSQHRVAGELFF
NA,TRBV7-2,NA,TRBJ2-3,TGTGCCAGCAGCTACGGCGGGAGCACAGATACGCAGTATTTT,CASSYGGSTDTQYF
many,TRBV7-2,NA,TRBJ2-7,TGTGCCAGCAGCTTAGTTCGGGACTCCTACGAGCAGTACTTC,CASSLVRDSYEQYF
many,TRBV7-2,NA,TRBJ1-1,TGTGCCAGCAGCTTCGAGAGGGATACTGAAGCTTTCTTT,CASSFERDTEAFF
NA,TRBV5-1,NA,TRBJ2-4,TGCGCCAGCAGGGACCCCGGACGACCTCGGAACATTCAGTACTTC,CASRDPGRPRNIQYF
many,TRBV18,TRBD2,TRBJ2-1,TGTGCCAGCTCACCGGGACTAGCGGGAACGGCGTTCAATGAGCAGTTCTTC,CASSPGLAGTAFNEQFF
many,TRBV7-8,TRBD2,TRBJ2-3,TGTGCCAGCAGCCCTAGGACAGGGGGACTCGGGACTAGCGGGACAGATACGCAGTATTTT,CASSPRTGGLGTSGTDTQYF
many,TRBV5-1,NA,TRBJ2-2,TGCGCCAGCATGGTCGGGGATAACACCGGGGAGCTGTTTTTT,CASMVGDNTGELFF
NA,TRBV19,TRBD2,TRBJ2-1,TGTGCCAGTAGTGGCGGGACTAGCAATGAGCAGTTCTTC,CASSGGTSNEQFF
many,TRBV7-7,TRBD1,TRBJ2-5,TGTGCTAGCAGTCAGGGGGCACGAGAGACCCAGTACTTC,CASSQGARETQYF
many,TRBV10-3,TRBD2,TRBJ2-1,TGTGCCATCAGTAGCGGGACTAGCGGTGAGCAGTTCTTC,CAISSGTSGEQFF
NA,TRBV15,TRBD2,TRBJ2-1,TGTGCCACCAGCAGTCGGACTAGGGGCGGCAATGAGCAGTTCTTC,CATSSRTRGGNEQFF
NA,TRBV27,NA,TRBJ1-1,TGTGCCAGCAGTTTGGCGGGGGGGAGGAACACTGAAGCTTTCTTT,CASSLAGGRNTEAFF
many,TRBV12-3/TRBV12-4,NA,TRBJ2-1,TGTGCCAGCAGTTTAGGGGGGCGGAGTGAGCAGTTCTTC,CASSLGGRSEQFF
many,TRBV2,TRBD2,TRBJ2-1,TGTGCCACCCTCCCTGGGCGGGAGGCCTACAATGAGCAGTTCTTC,CATLPGREAYNEQFF
many,TRBV2,TRBD2,TRBJ2-4,TGTGCCAGCAGACGACTAGCGGGGGGTGAAAACATTCAGTACTTC,CASRRLAGGENIQYF
many,TRBV9,TRBD1,TRBJ1-5,TGTGCCAGCAACCCCAGAAACAGGGGGAGGCAGCCCCAGCATTTT,CASNPRNRGRQPQHF
many,TRBV6-1,NA,TRBJ1-1,TGTGCCAGCAGTGAATGGGGGAAGGGGGGAGCTTTCTTT,CASSEWGKGGAFF
few,TRBV11-2,NA,TRBJ2-1,TGTGCCAGCAGCTTATCAGCGGCGAGCTCCTACAATGAGCAGTTCTTC,CASSLSAASSYNEQFF
NA,TRBV20-1,TRBD1,TRBJ1-2,TGCAGTGCTAAGGGGGGGGACAGGGTCCCGTATGGCTACACCTTC,CSAKGGDRVPYGYTF